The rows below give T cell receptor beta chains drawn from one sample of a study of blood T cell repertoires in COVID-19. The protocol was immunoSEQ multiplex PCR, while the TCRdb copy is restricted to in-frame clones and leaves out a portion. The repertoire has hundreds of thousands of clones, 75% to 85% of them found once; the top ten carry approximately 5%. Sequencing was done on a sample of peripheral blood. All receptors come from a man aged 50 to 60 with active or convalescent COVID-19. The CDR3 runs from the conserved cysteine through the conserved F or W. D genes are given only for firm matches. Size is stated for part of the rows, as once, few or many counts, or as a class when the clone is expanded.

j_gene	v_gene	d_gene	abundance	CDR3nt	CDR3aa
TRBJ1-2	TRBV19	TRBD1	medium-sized	TGTGCCAGTAGTACCCTCCAGGGGGCGGACTATGGCTACACCTTC	CASSTLQGADYGYTF
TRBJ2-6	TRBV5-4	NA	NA	TGTGCCAGCAGACGACAGGCGGCTGGGGCCAACGTCCTGACTTTC	CASRRQAAGANVLTF
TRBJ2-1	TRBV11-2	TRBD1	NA	TGTGCCAGCAGCTTGGGGACAGGAGGGGTGAGCTCCTACAATGAGCAGTTCTTC	CASSLGTGGVSSYNEQFF
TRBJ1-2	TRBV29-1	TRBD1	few	TGCAGCGTGCCCGGGACAGGGTCGATTTCGGATGGCTACACCTTC	CSVPGTGSISDGYTF
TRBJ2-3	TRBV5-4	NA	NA	TGTGCCAGCACCCACAAACTAGTACACAGCACAGATACGCAGTATTTT	CASTHKLVHSTDTQYF
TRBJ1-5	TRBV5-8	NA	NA	TGTGCCAGCAGCTTGGAATATGGCAATCAGCCCCAGCATTTT	CASSLEYGNQPQHF
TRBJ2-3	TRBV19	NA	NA	TGTGCCAGTAGTATAGGTTCTAGGTTTAGCGATACGCAGTATTTT	CASSIGSRFSDTQYF
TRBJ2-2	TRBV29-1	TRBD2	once	TGCAGCGCCGGGACTAGCGGGAGCACCGGGGAGCTGTTTTTT	CSAGTSGSTGELFF
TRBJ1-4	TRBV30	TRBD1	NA	TGTGCCTGGAGTTACGCACCGGGACAGGGGTATGGAAAACTGTTTTTT	CAWSYAPGQGYGKLFF
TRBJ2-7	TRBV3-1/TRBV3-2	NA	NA	TGTGCCAGCAGCCAAAAAGGGGTTTCCTACGAGCAGTACTTC	CASSQKGVSYEQYF
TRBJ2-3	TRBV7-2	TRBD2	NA	TGTGCCAGCAGCTTAGTAATAGCGGGACCCTCCCCCACAGATACGCAGTATTTT	CASSLVIAGPSPTDTQYF
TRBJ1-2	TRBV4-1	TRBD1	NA	TGCGCCAGCAGCCACTCCGGGACAGGGGGCTTCTATGGCTACACCTTC	CASSHSGTGGFYGYTF
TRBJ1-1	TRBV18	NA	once	TGTGCCAGCTCACCACGAGGGAGCGAAGCTTTCTTT	CASSPRGSEAFF
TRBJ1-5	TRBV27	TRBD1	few	TGTGCCAGCAGTTGGCTAAAGATGGGACAGGGGATCGGAGGCAATCAGCCCCAGCATTTT	CASSWLKMGQGIGGNQPQHF
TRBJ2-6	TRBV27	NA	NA	TGTGCCAGCAGCACCTACAGTTTGATCTCTGGGGCCAACGTCCTGACTTTC	CASSTYSLISGANVLTF
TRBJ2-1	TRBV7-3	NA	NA	TGTGCCAGCAGCCCACAAAAGCGAGGGTCTTTGGATGAGCAGTTCTTC	CASSPQKRGSLDEQFF
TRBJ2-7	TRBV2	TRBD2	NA	TGTGCCAGCAGTAGAAATGGCGGGGGCGAGCAGTACTTC	CASSRNGGGEQYF
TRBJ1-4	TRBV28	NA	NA	TGTGCCAGCCATAGAGGGTCAACTAATGAAAAACTGTTTTTT	CASHRGSTNEKLFF
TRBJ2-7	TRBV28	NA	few	TGTGCCAGCGCCTCAGGTGCGGGATTCGCCTACGAGCAGTACTTC	CASASGAGFAYEQYF
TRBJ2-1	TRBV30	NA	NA	TGTGCCTGGAGTAGGAGACCCAGCTCCTACAATGAGCAGTTCTTC	CAWSRRPSSYNEQFF
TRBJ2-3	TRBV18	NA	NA	TGTGCCAGCTCACCGGCCTCGAGGCCAGATACGCAGTATTTT	CASSPASRPDTQYF
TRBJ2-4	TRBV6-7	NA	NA	TGTGCCAGCAGTCCTTCCAGGGTTAAGGACAAAAACATTCAGTACTTC	CASSPSRVKDKNIQYF
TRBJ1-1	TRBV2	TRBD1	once	TGTGCCAGCAGTGGACAGGGAGGCCCCACTGAAGCTTTCTTT	CASSGQGGPTEAFF
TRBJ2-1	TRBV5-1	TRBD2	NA	TGCGCCAGCAGCTTGGCGGCTAGCGGTAGCTCCTACAATGAGCAGTTCTTC	CASSLAASGSSYNEQFF
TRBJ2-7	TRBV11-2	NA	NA	TGTGCCAGCAGCTTAGATCCTAGGGGCAACGAGCAGTACTTC	CASSLDPRGNEQYF
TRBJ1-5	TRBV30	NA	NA	TGTGCCTGGCAGGGGCAAGGTAGTCAGCCCCAGCATTTT	CAWQGQGSQPQHF
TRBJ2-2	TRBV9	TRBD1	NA	TGTGCCACGTCCGGGACAGGGGGCCACACCGGGGAGCTGTTTTTT	CATSGTGGHTGELFF
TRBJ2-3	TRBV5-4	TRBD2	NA	TGTGCCAGCAGCTTGATGACTAGCGGATTCACAGATACGCAGTATTTT	CASSLMTSGFTDTQYF
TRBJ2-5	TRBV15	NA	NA	TGTGCCACCAGCAGAGGAGGGCCGGGAGAGACCCAGTACTTC	CATSRGGPGETQYF
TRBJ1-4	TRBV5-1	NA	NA	TGCGCCAGCAGCTTGGTAGGGGATGAAAGTGAAAAACTGTTTTTT	CASSLVGDESEKLFF
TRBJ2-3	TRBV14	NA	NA	TGTGCCAGCAGCTCTGGGACTCCCAAAGATACGCAGTATTTT	CASSSGTPKDTQYF
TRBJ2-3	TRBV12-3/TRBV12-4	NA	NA	TGTGCCAGCAGGCCTGTTGGGGGCGATACGCAGTATTTT	CASRPVGGDTQYF
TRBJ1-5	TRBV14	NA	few	TGTGCCAGCAGCCTTACCGGGGTTCAGCCCCAGCATTTT	CASSLTGVQPQHF
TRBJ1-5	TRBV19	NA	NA	TGTGCCAGTAAGGTTTCGGGCAGGGCGAGAAATCAGCCCCAGCATTTT	CASKVSGRARNQPQHF
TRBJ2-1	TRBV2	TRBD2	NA	TGTGCCAGCATGGGTGGACTAGCGGCCAATGAGCAGTTCTTC	CASMGGLAANEQFF
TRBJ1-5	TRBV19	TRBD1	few	TGTGCCAGTAGTATAGAACAGGGGAATTTAAATCAGCCCCAGCATTTT	CASSIEQGNLNQPQHF
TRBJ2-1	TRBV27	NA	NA	TGTGCCAGCAGTTCGTACCGTTGGGGGGAAAACAATGAGCAGTTCTTC	CASSSYRWGENNEQFF
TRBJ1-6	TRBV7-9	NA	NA	TGTGCCAGCACAACCCAAGCAGGGCCCAGGGCCCTCCACTTT	CASTTQAGPRALHF
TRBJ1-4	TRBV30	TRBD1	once	TGTGCCTGGAGTGTCGTGACAGGGCGAACGGAAAAACTGTTTTTT	CAWSVVTGRTEKLFF
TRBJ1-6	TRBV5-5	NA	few	TGTGCCAGCAGCTTGGAACCAGGGGTGAGGAGTAATTCACCCCTCCACTTT	CASSLEPGVRSNSPLHF
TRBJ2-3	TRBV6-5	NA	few	TGTGCCAGCACTCTTGAGGGCCGAGGGCCAGATACGCAGTATTTT	CASTLEGRGPDTQYF
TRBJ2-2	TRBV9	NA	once	TGTGCCAGCACCCCCGCCAGGCTCTCCGGGGAGCTGTTTTTT	CASTPARLSGELFF
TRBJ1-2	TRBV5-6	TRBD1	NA	TGTGCCAGCACCTTTCGGGGACAGGAGTGGGGCTACACCTTC	CASTFRGQEWGYTF
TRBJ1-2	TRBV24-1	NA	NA	TGTGCCACCAGTGACGGAACAGGGTATGGCTACACCTTC	CATSDGTGYGYTF
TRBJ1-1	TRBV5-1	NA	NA	TGCGCCAGCAGCTTGGAGGGCGGGGTCGTCACTGAAGCTTTCTTT	CASSLEGGVVTEAFF
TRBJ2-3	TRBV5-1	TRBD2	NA	TGCGCCAGCAGCTTGGGGGCTAGCGGGAAGGGAGATACGCAGTATTTT	CASSLGASGKGDTQYF
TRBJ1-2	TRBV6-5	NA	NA	TGTGCCAGCAGTTACTCGGGTGGGCAGCAGTCAGGCTACACCTTC	CASSYSGGQQSGYTF
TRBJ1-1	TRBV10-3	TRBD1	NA	TGTGCCTCCTCGGGACAGGAGAACACTGAAGCTTTCTTT	CASSGQENTEAFF
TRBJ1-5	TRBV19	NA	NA	TGTGCCAGTAGTTACGCCAGGGTCGGTCAGCCCCAGCATTTT	CASSYARVGQPQHF
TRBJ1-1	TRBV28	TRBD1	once	TGTGCCATCCGAGACAGGGGAGGGGCCATGAACACTGAAGCTTTCTTT	CAIRDRGGAMNTEAFF
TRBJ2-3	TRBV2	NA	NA	TGTGCCAGCAGTGAGGGCCAGGCCACAGATACGCAGTATTTT	CASSEGQATDTQYF
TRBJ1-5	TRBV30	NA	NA	TGTGCCTGGAGTGTCGGCGCGGGCCAGCCCCAGCATTTT	CAWSVGAGQPQHF
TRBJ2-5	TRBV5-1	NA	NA	TGCGCCAGCAGCTCTCGAGGCGGGGCTTCCGCGTACCAAGAGACCCAGTACTTC	CASSSRGGASAYQETQYF
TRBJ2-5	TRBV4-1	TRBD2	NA	TGCGCCAGCAGCCAGGGACTAGCGGGCCCGGAGACCCAGTACTTC	CASSQGLAGPETQYF
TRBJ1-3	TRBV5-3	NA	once	TGTGCCAGAAGCCCACTGAAGTCCTATTATCCTAGAGCTGGAAACACCATATATTTT	CARSPLKSYYPRAGNTIYF
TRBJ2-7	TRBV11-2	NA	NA	TGTGCCAGCAGCTTAGTACAGGGCTACGAGCAGTACTTC	CASSLVQGYEQYF
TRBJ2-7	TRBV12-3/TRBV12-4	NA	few	TGTGCCAGCAGTCCGACAGTCTCCTACGAGCAGTACTTC	CASSPTVSYEQYF
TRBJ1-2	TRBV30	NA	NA	TGTGCCTGGTCCCCTGGGGCCGGGTCTAACTATGGCTACACCTTC	CAWSPGAGSNYGYTF
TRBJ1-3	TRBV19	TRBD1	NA	TGTGCCAGTGCGAGGGACAGCTCTGGAAACACCATATATTTT	CASARDSSGNTIYF
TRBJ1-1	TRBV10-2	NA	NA	TGCGCCAGCAATGAACCAGGGGAAGGGACTGAAGCTTTCTTT	CASNEPGEGTEAFF